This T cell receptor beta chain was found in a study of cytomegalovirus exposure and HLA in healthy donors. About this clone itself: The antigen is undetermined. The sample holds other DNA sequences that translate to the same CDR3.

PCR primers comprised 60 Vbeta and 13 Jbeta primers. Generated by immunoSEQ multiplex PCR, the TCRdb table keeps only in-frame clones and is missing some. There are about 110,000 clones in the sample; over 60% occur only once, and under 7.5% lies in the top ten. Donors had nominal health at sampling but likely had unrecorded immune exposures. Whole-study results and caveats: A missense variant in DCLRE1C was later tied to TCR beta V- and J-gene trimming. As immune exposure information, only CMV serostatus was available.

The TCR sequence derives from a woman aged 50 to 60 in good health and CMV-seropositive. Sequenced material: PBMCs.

CDR3 sequence reads: CASSEMAGVTGELFF. The CDR3 coding sequence is TGTGCCAGCAGTGAAATGGCCGGGGTCACCGGGGAGCTGTTTTTT. The chain links TRBV2 to TRBJ2-2; perhaps TRBD2 as D (5 bases). The germline V gene encodes CDR1 SNHLY and CDR2 FYNNEI. V was cut by 2 bases and J by 4 bases, with 11 bases left in between. The CDR3 runs to 15 residues.